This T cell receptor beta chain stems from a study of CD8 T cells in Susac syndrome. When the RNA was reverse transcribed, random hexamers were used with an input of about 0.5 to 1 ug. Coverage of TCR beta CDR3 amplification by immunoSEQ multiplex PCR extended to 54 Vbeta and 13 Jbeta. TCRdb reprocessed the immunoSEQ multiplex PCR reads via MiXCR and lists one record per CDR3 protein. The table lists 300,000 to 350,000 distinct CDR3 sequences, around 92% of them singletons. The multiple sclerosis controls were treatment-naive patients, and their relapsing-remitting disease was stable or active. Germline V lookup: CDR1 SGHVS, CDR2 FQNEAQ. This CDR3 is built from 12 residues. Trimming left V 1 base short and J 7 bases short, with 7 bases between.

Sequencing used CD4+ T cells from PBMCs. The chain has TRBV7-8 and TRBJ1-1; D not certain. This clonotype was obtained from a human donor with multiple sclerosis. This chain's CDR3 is CASSLVGNEAFF. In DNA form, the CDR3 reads TGTGCCAGCAGCTTAGTGGGGAATGAAGCTTTCTTT.